This passage covers 16 T cell receptor beta chains from one sample sequenced in a study of blood T cell repertoires in COVID-19. Generated by immunoSEQ multiplex PCR, the TCRdb table keeps only in-frame clones and is missing some. The sample has about 140,000 clones, more than 75% seen once; the top ten hold roughly 8%. Material: peripheral blood. The receptors here all came from a woman in her fifties or sixties with active or convalescent COVID-19.

This rearrangement joins TRBV5-4 to TRBJ2-2; possibly TRBD1 for D (5 bases). The CDR3 contains 15 residues. CDR1 is SGHNT, CDR2 YYREEE, per germline (reference sequence). Trimming removed 3 bases at V and 5 bases at J, with 14 bases between. The chain's CDR3 is CASSSRDVGTGELFF. CDR3 DNA: TGTGCCAGCAGCTCCAGGGATGTAGGAACCGGGGAGCTGTTTTTT. The whole variable domain, filled in from reference TRBV5-4 and TRBJ2-2, reads ETGVTQSPTHLIKTRGQQVTLRCSSQSGHNTVSWYQQALGQGPQFIFQYYREEENGRGNFPPRFSGLQFPNYSSELNVNALELDDSALYLCASSSRDVGTGELFFGEGSRLTVL.

The chain is built from TRBV4-1 and TRBJ2-1; 8 nucleotides line up with TRBD1. V lost 8 bases to trimming and J lost 6 bases; unmatched junction nucleotides: 3. This CDR3 is built from 12 residues. Germline loops: CDR1 MGHRA, CDR2 YSYEKL. The DNA for the CDR3 is TGCGCCAGCTCACAGGGGGGCAATGAGCAGTTCTTC. Amino acids: CASSQGGNEQFF.

The J gene is TRBJ1-2, the V gene TRBV2, with 8 bases matching TRBD1. Germline loops: CDR1 SNHLY, CDR2 FYNNEI. The CDR3 extends over 15 amino acids. V shed 5 bases and J 4 bases; nucleotides not matched to a gene: 9. CDR3 sequence: CASSLGQGGAYGYTF. CDR3 nucleotides: TGTGCCAGCAGTCTTGGACAGGGTGGGGCCTATGGCTACACCTTC.

V and J are TRBV6-4 and TRBJ2-7, with a tentative D call TRBD1 (7 bases). This CDR3 contains 11 residues. CDR1 is MRHNA, CDR2 SNTAGT, per germline. With 9 bases removed from V and 5 bases from J, the gap between germline ends came to 11 bases. The DNA for the CDR3 is TGTGCCAGGGAGGGGGCGGACGAGCAGTACTTC. Amino acids: CAREGADEQYF.

The chain is built from TRBV2 and TRBJ1-5, with D uncertain. Trimming pared 7 bases from V and 2 bases from J, leaving 12 bases between. The CDR3 consists of 14 residues. CDR1 and CDR2 (germline): SNHLY, FYNNEI. The CDR3 DNA reads TGTGCCAGCACCCCCTTTTTCGGCAATCAGCCCCAGCATTTT. This codes for CASTPFFGNQPQHF. Full variable domain (outside the CDR3, taken from reference TRBV2 and TRBJ1-5): EPEVTQTPSHQVTQMGQEVILRCVPISNHLYFYWYRQILGQKVEFLVSFYNNEISEKSEIFDDQFSVERPDGSNFTLKIRSTKLEDSAMYFCASTPFFGNQPQHFGDGTRLSIL.

The genes are TRBV5-4 and TRBJ2-3; the D gene is possibly TRBD2 (5 bases). The CDR3 sequence is 17 residues long. The V end lost 3 bases, the J end lost 0 bases, and 17 bases lay between the germline ends. The germline V gene has CDR1 SGHNT and CDR2 YYREEE (reference sequence). The CDR3 region has the DNA TGTGCCAGCAGCTCCTATTCTAGCAGCTCTAGCACAGATACGCAGTATTTT. It yields the protein CASSSYSSSSSTDTQYF.

The gene calls are TRBV4-1 and TRBJ2-4; TRBD1 matches at 8 bases. The ends lost 5 bases at V and 6 bases at J; junction bases unmatched: 12. The CDR3 length is 16 residues. In germline, CDR1 is MGHRA, CDR2 YSYEKL. The CDR3 bases are TGCGCCAGCAGCATCCACTGGACAGGGCAGGGAAACATTCAGTACTTC. Protein sequence: CASSIHWTGQGNIQYF.

About this clone itself: The same CDR3 also results from other DNA sequences found in this sample. This chain connects TRBV24-1 to TRBJ2-2; a weak D match, TRBD2 (5 bases). There are 13 residues in the CDR3. CDR1 and CDR2 from the germline V gene are KGHDR and SFDVKD. V lost 6 bases and J 3 bases, leaving 7 bases between the germline ends. CDR3 in DNA: TGTGCCACCAGTACGGGGTACACCGGGGAGCTGTTTTTT. Translating it yields CATSTGYTGELFF.

The chain links TRBV3-1 (or the pseudogene TRBV3-2) to TRBJ2-7, with a weak D call TRBD1 (5 bases). Trimming left V 1 base short and J 7 bases short, with 8 bases between. CDR3 length: 12 residues. Germline CDR1 reads LGHDT; CDR2 reads YNNKEL (reference sequence). In DNA, the CDR3 is TGTGCCAGCAGCCAAGTCAGGGAAGAGCAGTACTTC. Translating gives CASSQVREEQYF.

The chain joins TRBV7-9 to TRBJ2-7; TRBD1 might be the D (6 bases). The length of the CDR3 is 14 residues. Trimming left V 3 bases short and J 2 bases short, with 11 bases between. CDR1 and CDR2 from the germline V gene are SEHNR and FQNEAQ (reference sequence). The CDR3 protein is CASSLRQAPYEQYF. CDR3 DNA: TGTGCCAGCAGCTTGAGACAGGCCCCCTACGAGCAGTACTTC.

The chain combines TRBV2 with TRBJ1-5; tentative D call: TRBD1 (6 bases). The V and J ends lost 3 bases and 2 bases respectively, with 11 bases between them. This CDR3 has 15 amino acids. Germline V gives CDR1 SNHLY, CDR2 FYNNEI. CDR3 coding DNA: TGTGCCAGCAGTGAGGGGGGGCTTGGCAATCAGCCCCAGCATTTT. Translation: CASSEGGLGNQPQHF. The full variable domain, rest sourced from reference TRBV2 and TRBJ1-5, is EPEVTQTPSHQVTQMGQEVILRCVPISNHLYFYWYRQILGQKVEFLVSFYNNEISEKSEIFDDQFSVERPDGSNFTLKIRSTKLEDSAMYFCASSEGGLGNQPQHFGDGTRLSIL.

In DNA form, the CDR3 reads TGTGCCAGCAGCGTAACCGGGTGGAATGAGCAGTTCTTC. Translating it yields CASSVTGWNEQFF. The V and J genes are TRBV9 and TRBJ2-1; no definite D call. Germline V lookup: CDR1 SGDLS, CDR2 YYNGEE. The CDR3 has 13 amino acids. V lost 1 base to trimming and J lost 7 bases, with 9 bases between them.

The chain couples TRBV28 to TRBJ2-7, with D unclear. This CDR3 is built from 11 residues. Germline assignment: CDR1 MDHEN and CDR2 SYDVKM. Trimming pared 3 bases from V and 3 bases from J, leaving 3 bases between. The DNA of the CDR3 is TGTGCCAGCAGTTTTAGCTACGAGCAGTACTTC. It is translated as CASSFSYEQYF. The whole variable domain, remainder taken from reference TRBV28 and TRBJ2-7, is DVKVTQSSRYLVKRTGEKVFLECVQDMDHENMFWYRQDPGLGLRLIYFSYDVKMKEKGDIPEGYSVSREKKERFSLILESASTNQTSMYLCASSFSYEQYFGPGTRLTVT.

This sequence joins TRBV6-5 and TRBJ2-7; D is perhaps TRBD2 (5 bases). The CDR3 contains 13 residues. V was shortened by 6 bases and J by 4 bases, with 13 bases between the two germline ends. The germline V gene has CDR1 MNHEY and CDR2 SVGAGI. CDR3 nucleotide sequence: TGTGCCAGCAGCCCCCGGGGTTTGTACGAGCAGTACTTC. Amino acid sequence: CASSPRGLYEQYF.

The chain joins TRBV28 to TRBJ1-5; D unclear. CDR1 is MDHEN, CDR2 SYDVKM, per germline. The CDR3 sequence is 13 residues long. Trimming shortened V by 6 bases and J by 3 bases, and 9 bases separated the two germline ends. Written as DNA, the CDR3 is TGTGCCAGCAGCCGATTACTCAATCAGCCCCAGCATTTT. Its translation: CASSRLLNQPQHF. The full variable domain, with the rest looked up from reference TRBV28 and TRBJ1-5, is DVKVTQSSRYLVKRTGEKVFLECVQDMDHENMFWYRQDPGLGLRLIYFSYDVKMKEKGDIPEGYSVSREKKERFSLILESASTNQTSMYLCASSRLLNQPQHFGDGTRLSIL.

This rearrangement joins TRBV30 to TRBJ1-1; D gene ambiguous. The CDR3 spans 12 residues. Germline V gene sequence: CDR1 GTSNPN, CDR2 SVGIG (reference sequence). The germline V and J ends were trimmed by 2 bases and 5 bases, with 9 bases remaining between them. CDR3 amino acids: CAWSSGRTEAFF. The CDR3 coding sequence is TGTGCCTGGAGTTCTGGCAGAACTGAAGCTTTCTTT.